A selection of T cell receptor beta chains follows, all from one sample in a study of blood T cell repertoires in COVID-19. Libraries were prepared by immunoSEQ multiplex PCR; TCRdb keeps only in-frame clonotypes and omits some of them. The sample lists about 60,000 clones, about 88% seen once, with about 4% in the top ten. The source material was peripheral blood. The receptors originated from a man between 65 and 85 years old with acute or convalescent COVID-19. Both conserved end residues are part of each CDR3.

v_call: TRBV19; cdr3_aa: CASALGGGEQYF
v_call: TRBV7-2; cdr3_aa: CATFQGGRYNEQFF
v_call: TRBV19; cdr3_aa: CASSIPGSNNEQFF
v_call: TRBV7-9; cdr3_aa: CASSISTGIHEQYF
v_call: TRBV2; cdr3_aa: CASRAGASNYEQYF
v_call: TRBV18; cdr3_aa: CASSPLGGSYNEQFF
v_call: TRBV29-1; cdr3_aa: CSVGGGRGGDTQYF
v_call: TRBV28; cdr3_aa: CASSFQATGGKLFF
v_call: TRBV11-2; cdr3_aa: CASSLLRDYGYTF
v_call: TRBV4-1; cdr3_aa: CASSHPRDRGGKETQYF
v_call: TRBV11-2; cdr3_aa: CASSAPDQGIGMNTEAFF
v_call: TRBV2; cdr3_aa: CASSDRTGGNTIYF
v_call: TRBV7-2; cdr3_aa: CASSLGRTAHPEAFF
v_call: TRBV5-5; cdr3_aa: CASSLWAGTGVSSTEAFF
v_call: TRBV21-1; cdr3_aa: CASSARGDRDNSPLHF
v_call: TRBV7-2; cdr3_aa: CASSLGSRLGGEKLFF
v_call: TRBV5-1; cdr3_aa: CASSLDYPVQYF
v_call: TRBV21-1; cdr3_aa: CASTRTPTNYGYTF
v_call: TRBV24-1; cdr3_aa: CATSDTMIHEQFF
v_call: TRBV3-1/TRBV3-2; cdr3_aa: CASSQVVGASYEQYF
v_call: TRBV4-1; cdr3_aa: CASSQLLAGASDTQYF
v_call: TRBV10-2; cdr3_aa: CASSPGTWNQPQHF
v_call: TRBV19; cdr3_aa: CASSVGQYTKNYGYTF
v_call: TRBV29-1; cdr3_aa: CSVPGQGTDEQYF
v_call: TRBV6-2/TRBV6-3; cdr3_aa: CASSSPTDGSYTF
v_call: TRBV6-6; cdr3_aa: CASSYSLTAPRYEQYF
v_call: TRBV14; cdr3_aa: CASSQRVKMEQITDTQYF
v_call: TRBV6-5; cdr3_aa: CASSYGDRAYGYTF
v_call: TRBV7-3; cdr3_aa: CASSSTGFYGYTF
v_call: TRBV7-9; cdr3_aa: CASSPKGLAGGGDEQFF
v_call: TRBV18; cdr3_aa: CASSSGQAGYSPLHF
v_call: TRBV9; cdr3_aa: CASSDTLGADTQYF
v_call: TRBV5-6; cdr3_aa: CASSLEIAGASTDTQYF
v_call: TRBV7-2; cdr3_aa: CASSFSPPSGGPSTDTQYF
v_call: TRBV29-1; cdr3_aa: CSARLAGGQDTQYF
v_call: TRBV6-5; cdr3_aa: CATSLGTGVGGYTF
v_call: TRBV6-2/TRBV6-3; cdr3_aa: CASSYGLAGAHTQYF
v_call: TRBV7-2; cdr3_aa: CASSSPLAGGSYNEQFF
v_call: TRBV4-3; cdr3_aa: CASSQPGRGNKPQHF
v_call: TRBV11-2; cdr3_aa: CASSPRGGLPYNEQFF
v_call: TRBV18; cdr3_aa: CASSPGGSPHEQYF
v_call: TRBV19; cdr3_aa: CASTYPGGSQPQHF
v_call: TRBV3-1/TRBV3-2; cdr3_aa: CASSQRSMNTEAFF
v_call: TRBV7-2; cdr3_aa: CASSQAPPATNEKLFF
v_call: TRBV5-5; cdr3_aa: CASSLGTGGKGETQYF
v_call: TRBV19; cdr3_aa: CASSSPGTGNYGYTF
v_call: TRBV3-1/TRBV3-2; cdr3_aa: CASSPGQPFEAFF
v_call: TRBV3-1/TRBV3-2; cdr3_aa: CASSRSAGGNNEQFF
v_call: TRBV11-2; cdr3_aa: CASSLFGTGNLPENTIYF
v_call: TRBV21-1; cdr3_aa: CASSLRRLAGGPGKRTGELFF
v_call: TRBV4-1; cdr3_aa: CASSQDWDRGTDTQYF
v_call: TRBV6-2/TRBV6-3; cdr3_aa: CASSDGGGTDTQYF
v_call: TRBV19; cdr3_aa: CASSIQVNQPQHF